The T cell receptor beta chain under discussion was sequenced for a study of blood T cell repertoires in COVID-19. Study as a whole: Sources were T cells, B-cell-depleted T cells, or PBMCs; the material itself was cDNA or gDNA.

Individuals drawn from about 26 US areas were roughly 18 to 95 years old. The CDR3 loop spans 16 amino acids. The V segment lost 5 bases and the J segment 1 base; nucleotides outside the gene matches: 3. Per germline, CDR1 SGHNT and CDR2 YENEEA. This table comes from immunoSEQ multiplex PCR, and its TCRdb copy is limited to in-frame clones, with some not included. The sample lists about 440,000 clones, 87% seen once, with under 2.5% in the top ten. Material: PBMCs or T cells enriched from blood (not recorded which). The gene calls are TRBV11-3 and TRBJ2-1, with TRBD2 matching 12 bases. The origin of this receptor is a woman aged 18-29 years with acute COVID-19. The CDR3 protein is CASSTGTSGSYNEQFF. CDR3 nucleotide sequence: TGTGCCAGCAGCACCGGGACTAGCGGGTCCTACAATGAGCAGTTCTTC.